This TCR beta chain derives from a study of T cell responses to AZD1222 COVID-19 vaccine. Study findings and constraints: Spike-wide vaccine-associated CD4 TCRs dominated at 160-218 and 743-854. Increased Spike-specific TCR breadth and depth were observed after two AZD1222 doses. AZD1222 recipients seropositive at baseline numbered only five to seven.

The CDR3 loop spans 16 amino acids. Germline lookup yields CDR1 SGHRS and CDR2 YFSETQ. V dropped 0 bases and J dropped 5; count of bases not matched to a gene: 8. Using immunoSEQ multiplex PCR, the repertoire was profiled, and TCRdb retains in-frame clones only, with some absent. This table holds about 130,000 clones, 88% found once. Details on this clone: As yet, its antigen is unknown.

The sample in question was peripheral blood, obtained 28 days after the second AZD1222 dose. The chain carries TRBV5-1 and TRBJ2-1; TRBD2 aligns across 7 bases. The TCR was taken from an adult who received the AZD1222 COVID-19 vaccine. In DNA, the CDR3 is TGCGCCAGCAGCTTGGCCGAGGCTAGCGGTCACAATGAGCAGTTCTTC. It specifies CASSLAEASGHNEQFF.